This T cell receptor (beta chain) was obtained from a study of CD8 T cells in ankylosing spondylitis. Each CDR3 protein gets one entry after TCRdb re-called the 5' RACE reads with MiXCR. The sample holds almost 250,000 distinct CDR3 sequences, roughly a third seen once. This clonotype has a handful of counts. The TCR originated in a male donor with ankylosing spondylitis or in good health (not recorded which). The material sequenced was blood, either unsorted or a sorted T cell fraction (not recorded which).

Here the CDR3 reads CASSETPLQVWETQYF. Here the CDR3 DNA reads TGTGCCAGCAGCGAAACACCCTTACAGGTGTGGGAGACCCAGTACTTC. The rearrangement links TRBV7-3 to TRBJ2-5, with D possibly matching TRBD1 (5 bases). CDR3 length equals 16 residues. The germline V and J ends were trimmed by 5 bases and 5 bases, with 21 bases remaining between them. The germline V gene encodes CDR1 SGHTA and CDR2 FQGTGA.